The 24 T cell receptor beta chains below were found in one sample sequenced in a study of CD8+ T cells in alopecia areata. The authors extracted RNA and reverse transcribed it into cDNA as the sequencing template. Measured with immunoSEQ multiplex PCR; TCRdb has only the in-frame clones, and not every one. The sample holds roughly 190,000 clones, under 80% seen once. Treatment in this sample: oral pan-JAK inhibitor, 5-10 mg twice daily. Sequenced here: CD4+ T cells sorted from blood, sampled around week 49, from a patient treated with tofacitinib. The source of these receptors is a human donor with alopecia areata.

The chain employs TRBV7-9 and TRBJ1-2; D remains ambiguous. V lost 2 bases, J lost 4 bases, and 11 bases lay in between. Looked up from germline, CDR1 is SEHNR and CDR2 is FQNEAQ (reference sequence). There are 14 residues in the CDR3. The CDR3 is CASSLSNSLYGYTF. CDR3 sequence (DNA): TGTGCCAGCAGCTTATCAAACTCCCTCTATGGCTACACCTTC.

About this clone: This sample also contains other DNA sequences that code for the same CDR3. The V gene is TRBV15, the J gene TRBJ1-2; 10 nucleotides agree with TRBD1. CDR1 and CDR2 from the germline V gene are LNHNV and YYDKDF (reference sequence). Trimming cost V 3 bases and J 2 bases; bases outside gene matches: 0. The CDR3 covers 14 residues. The CDR3 reads CATSRDRGNYGYTF. The DNA of the CDR3 is TGTGCCACCAGCAGGGACAGGGGGAACTATGGCTACACCTTC.

The chain employs TRBV30 and TRBJ1-1, with 8 bases that match TRBD1. The CDR3 spans 13 residues. Looked up from germline, CDR1 is GTSNPN and CDR2 is SVGIG (reference sequence). V shed 4 bases and J 1 base; nucleotides not matched to a gene: 2. The CDR3 reads CAWNTGGNTEAFF. The DNA for the CDR3 is TGTGCCTGGAATACAGGGGGGAACACTGAAGCTTTCTTT.

This clone was observed a handful of times. V usage is TRBV19 and J usage is TRBJ1-2, with D perhaps TRBD1 (5 bases). Germline V gene lookup returns CDR1 LNHDA and CDR2 SQIVND (reference sequence). Trimming removed 8 bases at V and 0 bases at J, with 16 bases between. The CDR3 loop spans 15 amino acids. CDR3 residues: CASAVTGSTNYGYTF. In DNA, the CDR3 is TGTGCCAGTGCCGTTACAGGATCCACTAACTATGGCTACACCTTC.

V usage is TRBV5-1 and J usage is TRBJ2-5; D gene unclear. The CDR3 is made up of 14 amino acids. Germline V gene data show CDR1 as SGHRS and CDR2 as YFSETQ. The V end lost 0 bases, the J end lost 0 bases, and 6 bases lay between the germline ends. The CDR3 sequence is CASSLASYQETQYF. The CDR3 nucleotides are TGCGCCAGCAGCTTGGCTTCGTACCAAGAGACCCAGTACTTC.

This chain uses TRBV5-1 with TRBJ1-2, with 9 bases lining up with TRBD1. Germline CDR1 SGHRS, CDR2 YFSETQ. V was pared by 4 bases and J by 2 bases, with 3 bases of the junction left unmatched. The length of the CDR3 is 14 residues. The CDR3 sequence is CASSPGTGNYGYTF. Here the CDR3 DNA reads TGCGCCAGCAGCCCCGGGACAGGGAACTATGGCTACACCTTC.

The chain employs TRBV4-3 and TRBJ2-7; 7 nucleotides match TRBD1. Germline CDR1 is LGHNA and CDR2 is YSLEER. The CDR3 sequence is 15 residues long. V shed 0 bases and J 2 bases; nucleotides not matched to a gene: 4. CDR3 sequence reads: CASSQDTQGAYEQYF. CDR3 sequence (DNA): TGCGCCAGCAGCCAAGATACCCAGGGGGCCTACGAGCAGTACTTC.

The V call is TRBV11-2, the J call TRBJ2-1; TRBD1 is a possible D gene (5 bases). From germline, CDR1 is SGHAT and CDR2 FQNNGV. Trimming removed 1 base at V and 0 bases at J, with 7 bases between. The CDR3 runs to 15 residues. The CDR3 DNA reads TGTGCCAGCAGCTTAGGTCAGGGCTCCTACAATGAGCAGTTCTTC. Translated: CASSLGQGSYNEQFF.

This chain connects TRBV6-1 to TRBJ1-1, with D possibly matching TRBD1 (5 bases). CDR3 length: 14 residues. Between the trimmed V and J ends, which lost 5 bases and 5 bases, there was a span of 15 bases. Germline V gene sequence: CDR1 MNHNS, CDR2 SASEGT. The CDR3 DNA is TGTGCCAGCAGTCCTAAGGGGTGGGCGACTGAAGCTTTCTTT. Its protein is CASSPKGWATEAFF.

The V call is TRBV30, the J call TRBJ2-3, with D uncertain. Germline CDR1 and CDR2: GTSNPN and SVGIG (reference sequence). Deletions cut 7 bases from V and 4 bases from J, with 15 bases between. The CDR3 is made up of 13 amino acids. CDR3 sequence reads: CAFSHLAADTQYF. DNA for the CDR3: TGTGCCTTTTCCCATCTTGCCGCAGATACGCAGTATTTT.

The CDR3 DNA reads TGTGCCAGCAGCTTGGACCCGGGAAGTTCCTACGAGCAGTACTTC. Encoded protein: CASSLDPGSSYEQYF. The chain employs TRBV5-6 and TRBJ2-7, with D possibly matching TRBD2 (5 bases). V lost 0 bases and J lost 1, with 11 bases in between. The CDR3 runs 15 residues. Germline values: CDR1 SGHDT, CDR2 YYEEEE. Together with reference TRBV5-6 and TRBJ2-7, the CDR3 gives the full variable domain: DAGVTQSPTHLIKTRGQQVTLRCSPKSGHDTVSWYQQALGQGPQFIFQYYEEEERQRGNFPDRFSGHQFPNYSSELNVNALLLGDSALYLCASSLDPGSSYEQYFGPGTRLTVT.

The chain uses TRBV7-2 and TRBJ2-7; 7 bases are shared with TRBD1. Germline CDR1 and CDR2: SGHTA and FQGNSA. This CDR3 is 14 amino acids long. Germline trimming cut 5 bases from V and 6 bases from J; bases unmatched to any gene: 10. The CDR3 reads CASSRRDSSIEQYF. CDR3 sequence (DNA): TGTGCCAGCAGCCGTCGGGACAGTTCCATCGAGCAGTACTTC.

The gene calls are TRBV12-5 and TRBJ2-1, with D perhaps being TRBD1 or TRBD2 (6 bases each). V lost 4 bases, J lost 4 bases, and 11 bases lay in between. The CDR3 length is 14 residues. Germline CDR1 is LGHNT and CDR2 is FRNRAP. The CDR3 spells CASGSGADYNEQFF. As DNA, the CDR3 is TGTGCTAGTGGTTCGGGGGCGGATTACAATGAGCAGTTCTTC.

This chain's CDR3 is CASTSSQGADSPLHF. CDR3 sequence (DNA): TGTGCCAGCACCTCAAGTCAGGGGGCGGATTCACCCCTCCACTTT. The V and J genes are TRBV27 and TRBJ1-6; the match to TRBD1 covers 8 bases. Germline V gene data show CDR1 as MNHEY and CDR2 as SMNVEV (reference sequence). CDR3 size: 15 residues. V lost 7 bases to trimming and J lost 8 bases; unmatched junction nucleotides: 10.

V gene TRBV2 combines with J gene TRBJ2-7, with a weak D call TRBD1 (7 bases). The V gene lost 10 bases and the J gene lost 5 bases, with 21 bases spanning the gap. Per germline, CDR1 SNHLY and CDR2 FYNNEI. This CDR3 is built from 14 residues. CDR3 residues: CATKVDREVHEQYF. CDR3 coding DNA: TGTGCCACAAAAGTAGACAGGGAGGTCCACGAGCAGTACTTC.

The gene calls are TRBV30 and TRBJ1-2; TRBD1 agrees at 8 bases. V shed 2 bases, J shed 8 bases, and the junction held 7 bases outside the gene matches. The CDR3 extends over 13 amino acids. Germline assignment: CDR1 GTSNPN and CDR2 SVGIG (reference sequence). CDR3 sequence reads: CAWSRTGSNGYTF. DNA for the CDR3: TGTGCCTGGAGTCGGACAGGGAGTAACGGCTACACCTTC. The complete variable domain, with remaining parts taken from reference TRBV30 and TRBJ1-2, reads SQTIHQWPATLVQPVGSPLSLECTVEGTSNPNLYWYRQAAGRGLQLLFYSVGIGQISSEVPQNLSASRPQDRQFILSSKKLLLSDSGFYLCAWSRTGSNGYTFGSGTRLTVV.

This chain connects TRBV6-6 to TRBJ2-1, with 7 bases lining up with TRBD2. Germline CDR1 reads MNHNY; CDR2 reads SVGAGI (reference sequence). Trimming cost V 5 bases and J 6 bases; bases outside gene matches: 7. The CDR3 is 14 amino acids. The CDR3 sequence is CASSHPTSSNEQFF. The DNA of the CDR3 is TGTGCCAGCAGTCACCCGACTAGCAGCAATGAGCAGTTCTTC.

On this clone: Other nucleotide sequences in the sample specify the same CDR3. This sequence joins TRBV4-3 and TRBJ1-6; D is ambiguous. Trimming cost V 0 bases and J 10 bases, with 7 bases left between them. Germline V gives CDR1 LGHNA, CDR2 YSLEER. The CDR3 length is 13 residues. The CDR3 nucleotides read TGCGCCAGCAGCCAAGAGTGGGGATCACCCCTCCACTTT. Its protein is CASSQEWGSPLHF.

The chain joins TRBV29-1 to TRBJ1-1; D gene unclear. Germline lookup yields CDR1 SQVTM and CDR2 ANQGSEA. Trimming removed 1 base from V and 4 bases from J, with 13 bases in between. The CDR3 is 14 amino acids. The CDR3 loop is CSVEAFGPSTEAFF. CDR3 sequence (DNA): TGCAGCGTTGAAGCCTTCGGCCCAAGCACTGAAGCTTTCTTT.

This clone was seen a few times. The chain couples TRBV27 to TRBJ1-1; D not certain. V lost 6 bases to trimming and J lost 0 bases, with 8 bases between them. There are 13 residues in the CDR3. CDR1 MNHEY and CDR2 SMNVEV come from the germline V gene (reference sequence). The CDR3 DNA follows: TGTGCCAGCAGGATGCCAATGAACACTGAAGCTTTCTTT. It yields the protein CASRMPMNTEAFF.

This clone turned up a few times. This chain links TRBV5-4 with TRBJ1-6, with D possibly TRBD1 on 5 matching bases. Germline values: CDR1 SGHNT, CDR2 YYREEE (reference sequence). The V and J ends lost 3 bases and 7 bases respectively, with 14 bases between them. The CDR3 consists of 15 residues. The DNA for the CDR3 is TGTGCCAGCAGCTCGCTCGACAGCCCCAATTCACCCCTCCACTTT. This codes for CASSSLDSPNSPLHF.

This chain connects TRBV11-3 to TRBJ2-1; the D gene is possibly TRBD2 (6 bases). Per germline, CDR1 SGHNT and CDR2 YENEEA. V shed 6 bases and J shed 6 bases, with 12 bases lying between them. This CDR3 has 13 residues. This CDR3 is CASSRDSVNEQFF. In DNA form, the CDR3 reads TGTGCCAGCAGTCGGGACTCGGTCAATGAGCAGTTCTTC.

V gene TRBV30 combines with J gene TRBJ2-3; D possibly corresponds to TRBD1 (5 bases). The CDR3 is made up of 12 amino acids. Germline V CDR1 and CDR2: GTSNPN, SVGIG (reference sequence). Deletions cut 4 bases from V and 6 bases from J, with 11 bases between. The CDR3 region is CAWTPNRDTQYF. Written as DNA, the CDR3 is TGTGCCTGGACTCCGAACAGGGATACGCAGTATTTT.

This clone was found once. V is TRBV9 and J is TRBJ2-1, with a possible D match to TRBD2 (5 bases). This CDR3 has 15 residues. V dropped 3 bases and J dropped 6 bases, with 16 bases sitting between them. Germline loops: CDR1 SGDLS, CDR2 YYNGEE. CDR3 sequence (DNA): TGTGCCAGCAGCGATGAAGCGGTCCCGGTCAATGAGCAGTTCTTC. Translating gives CASSDEAVPVNEQFF.